Sequencing of this TCR beta chain was carried out in a study of cytomegalovirus exposure and HLA in healthy donors. Study findings and constraints: Relative to the approximately 680-donor mean, N-insertions were reportedly fewer in an Asian-associated ancestry cluster in a later analysis. Reports indicate that TCR beta sequences accurately predicted the HLA-A and HLA-B alleles of most subjects. In a later analysis, at a false discovery rate of 0.05, roughly 17,000 TCR beta sequences were associated with HLA alleles.

The PCR was carried out with 60 Vbeta primers and 13 Jbeta primers. Here immunoSEQ multiplex PCR was the method, and the copy in TCRdb shows in-frame clones only, minus some. Of 110,000 or so clones listed, roughly 72% are singletons. This CDR3 is built from 14 residues. Trimming took 2 bases from V and 8 from J; bases not matched to a gene: 7. The V gene's germline CDR1 is SGHNT and CDR2 YENEEA. As for this clone: Its specificity is not known.

The sample comprised PBMCs. The sequence came from a woman aged 40 to 50 in good health and CMV-seropositive. The chain employs TRBV11-3 and TRBJ1-2; TRBD1 agrees at 8 bases. The CDR3 region is CASSLSASGGGYTF. For the CDR3, the DNA is TGTGCCAGCAGCTTAAGCGCGTCAGGGGGCGGCTACACCTTC.